This TCR beta chain was retrieved from a study of Ad26.COV2.S vaccination and SARS-CoV-2 variants. For the study at large: This donor came from the COV1001 trial of Ad26.COV2.S. General observations from the study: Reported post-vaccination CD8+ and CD4+ T cell responses to spike showed substantial breadth. Estimates derived from TCR breadth and depth analyses may have underestimated total T cell responses.

Produced via immunoSEQ multiplex PCR; TCRdb's table is partial and in-frame only. Of 350,000 to 400,000 clones in the sample, 75% to 90% were seen once. Treatment of the sample: some 19 received Ad26.COV2.S at low or high dose, single or two shots; several received placebo; per-sample allocation not given. Collection of the samples took place on day 63 after the first injection of vaccine or placebo. The vaccine delivered Wuhan-strain SARS-CoV-2 spike through an Ad26 vector. Between the trimmed V and J ends, which lost 0 bases and 5 bases, there was a span of 15 bases. The length of the CDR3 is 16 residues. Germline CDR1 and CDR2: SGHRS and YFSETQ. With regard to this clone: As yet, its antigen is unknown.

The source was peripheral blood, collected in a trial of Ad26.COV2.S vaccine versus placebo. This sequence originates from a person between 18 and 65 years old who received the Ad26.COV2.S COVID-19 vaccine or a placebo. The V and J genes are TRBV5-1 and TRBJ1-5; D gene ambiguous. The CDR3 sequence is CASSLDFNGNYQPQHF. CDR3 sequence (DNA): TGCGCCAGCAGCTTGGACTTCAACGGAAACTATCAGCCCCAGCATTTT.